The next 13 T cell receptor beta chains were all read from a single sample in a study of beta chain features in type 1 diabetes (dated by TCRdb to 2016 to 2018). The investigation overall reported the following: In all four CD4+ subsets, TCRB CDR3 length was moderately but significantly shorter in type 1 diabetes patients.

Antigens of these TCRs are unknown. The method behind the library was the immunoSEQ multiplex PCR assay. All of the isolated RNA was reverse transcribed with the High Capacity cDNA Reverse Transcription Kit, so expressed TCRB transcripts were sequenced. Entries here come from immuneACCESS through TCRdb and include only in-frame sequences with V and J called. Some clones fail to appear in such tables; in the studies checked, an unresolved V gene covers under half of the shortfall, and the cause of the remainder is unknown. The sample profile shows under 400,000 clones; roughly 12% of them were found once. The ten most abundant clones make up around 0.0099% of the sample. The specimen sequenced was naive CD4+ T cells from blood. What this sample's cell subset or site label stands for: true naive CD4+ T cells. These receptors all come from a woman aged 18-30 years with type 1 diabetes.

This clone occurred a few times. The V gene is TRBV19, the J gene TRBJ1-1; weak D call: TRBD1 (5 bases). CDR1 and CDR2 (germline): LNHDA, SQIVND (reference sequence). Trimming took 6 bases from V and 1 from J, leaving 9 bases between them. The CDR3 runs 13 residues. Here the CDR3 DNA reads TGTGCCAGTAGATGGACACAGAACACTGAAGCTTTCTTT. Its translation is CASRWTQNTEAFF.

This clone appeared a few times. The CDR3 sequence is CAWILRTTATEAFF. The CDR3 nucleotides are TGTGCCTGGATACTCAGGACAACGGCCACTGAAGCTTTCTTT. The chain is built from TRBV30 and TRBJ1-1; tentative D call: TRBD1 (5 bases). The germline gives CDR1 GTSNPN, CDR2 SVGIG (reference sequence). The CDR3 extends over 14 amino acids. Between the trimmed V and J ends, which lost 4 bases and 4 bases, there was a span of 16 bases.

This clone was counted only a few times. This chain uses TRBV18 with TRBJ2-1; 13 nucleotides align to TRBD2. Germline assignment: CDR1 KGHSH and CDR2 LQKENI. The junction had 4 bases not matched to a gene; V was cut back by 6 bases and J by 2 bases. The CDR3 has 16 amino acids. CDR3 DNA sequence: TGTGCCAGCTCGGGACTAGCGGGAACTACCTACAATGAGCAGTTCTTC. Encoded protein: CASSGLAGTTYNEQFF.

The V call is TRBV23-1, the J call TRBJ2-5, with TRBD2 as a possible D gene (6 bases). TRBV23-1 is noted as an ORF with a role that remains uncertain. The CDR3 sequence is 17 residues long. The V end lost 6 bases, the J end lost 0 bases, and 20 bases lay between the germline ends. For the CDR3, the DNA is TGCGCCAGCAGCGCCCCCCCCGGGACTGGGAACCAAGAGACCCAGTACTTC. Translated: CASSAPPGTGNQETQYF.

The chain links TRBV4-3 to TRBJ2-2; TRBD2 matches 10 bases. J was trimmed by 5 bases and V by 4 bases; bases with no gene match: 4. Germline-derived CDR1 and CDR2 are LGHNA and YSLEER. This CDR3 is 15 amino acids long. CDR3 nucleotide sequence: TGCGCCAGCAGCCGAGGACTAGCGGATACCGGGGAGCTGTTTTTT. Translation gives CASSRGLADTGELFF.

The genes are TRBV28 and TRBJ2-7; 8 nucleotides line up with TRBD1. V lost 4 bases, J lost 4 bases, and 6 bases stayed unmatched. The CDR3 is 14 amino acids. Germline lookup yields CDR1 MDHEN and CDR2 SYDVKM. The CDR3 nucleotides are TGTGCCAGCAGTTCGGGACAGGTGGGATACGAGCAGTACTTC. It is translated as CASSSGQVGYEQYF.

The chain links TRBV30 to TRBJ2-5, with 12 nucleotides matching TRBD1. This CDR3 spans 15 amino acids. Looked up from germline, CDR1 is GTSNPN and CDR2 is SVGIG (reference sequence). Losses at the gene ends were 2 bases for V and 5 bases for J; bases not matched to a gene: 6. CDR3 bases: TGTGCCTGGAGTCCCGGGACAGGGGGCGGGGAGACCCAGTACTTC. This encodes CAWSPGTGGGETQYF.

The J gene is TRBJ2-1, the V gene TRBV7-9; D possibly corresponds to TRBD1 (6 bases). The germline V and J ends were trimmed by 6 bases and 6 bases, with 12 bases remaining between them. CDR1 and CDR2 from the germline V gene are SEHNR and FQNEAQ (reference sequence). There are 13 residues in the CDR3. The CDR3 DNA reads TGTGCCAGCAGGAAAACAGGGCGCAATGAGCAGTTCTTC. Translating gives CASRKTGRNEQFF.

This sequence joins TRBV4-1 and TRBJ2-6; tentatively, D is TRBD2 (6 bases). The CDR3 consists of 16 residues. The V gene lost 4 bases and the J gene lost 2 bases, with 12 bases spanning the gap. Per germline, CDR1 MGHRA and CDR2 YSYEKL. The CDR3 region is CASSRGGIAGANVLTF. CDR3 coding DNA: TGCGCCAGCAGCCGGGGCGGGATTGCTGGGGCCAACGTCCTGACTTTC.

This sequence joins TRBV7-9 and TRBJ2-3; TRBD2 matches 8 bases. V dropped 6 bases and J dropped 0; count of bases not matched to a gene: 2. The CDR3 runs to 14 residues. Germline values: CDR1 SEHNR, CDR2 FQNEAQ (reference sequence). The CDR3, as DNA: TGTGCCAGCAGACAGCGGGAGAGCACAGATACGCAGTATTTT. Translating gives CASRQRESTDTQYF.

The chain recombines TRBV29-1 with TRBJ2-1; 7 nucleotides align to TRBD2. Germline CDR1 SQVTM, CDR2 ANQGSEA. This CDR3 comprises 15 residues. V trimming: 2 bases; J trimming: 2 bases; junction bases outside the gene matches: 6. Written as DNA, the CDR3 is TGCAGCGTTGAATTAGCGGGTCGTCCCTACAATGAGCAGTTCTTC. This gives the protein CSVELAGRPYNEQFF.

This clone was observed a handful of times. V is TRBV28 and J is TRBJ1-4; 7 nucleotides align to TRBD1. The CDR3 length is 15 residues. Germline CDR1 reads MDHEN; CDR2 reads SYDVKM. Trimming at V came to 6 bases and at J to 8 bases, leaving 12 bases not matched to a gene. The CDR3 sequence: CASSLETGTREKLFF. The CDR3 DNA follows: TGTGCCAGCAGCCTCGAGACAGGGACTCGAGAAAAACTGTTTTTT.

The J gene is TRBJ2-7, the V gene TRBV9; D is perhaps TRBD2 (7 bases). Germline assignment: CDR1 SGDLS and CDR2 YYNGEE. CDR3 length: 15 residues. V lost 3 bases, J lost 6 bases, and 19 bases lay in between. CDR3 sequence (DNA): TGTGCCAGCAGCGCGGGGGGCGACAGTCGCGGCGAGCAGTACTTC. Its translation is CASSAGGDSRGEQYF.